Listed here are 22 T cell receptor beta chains from one sample, sequenced in a study of Ad26.COV2.S vaccination and SARS-CoV-2 variants. Described treatment: around 19 received Ad26.COV2.S at low or high dose, single or two shots; about 5 received placebo; per-sample allocation not given. Repertoires come from day 63 after the first vaccine or placebo injection. Profiled with immunoSEQ multiplex PCR; TCRdb holds only in-frame clones, not every one. The sample has roughly 320,000 clones; roughly 80% are singletons. The input for sequencing was peripheral blood, taken in a trial of Ad26.COV2.S vaccine versus placebo. These receptors originate from a person aged 18-65 years who received the Ad26.COV2.S COVID-19 vaccine or a placebo.

As regards this clone: The identical CDR3 is also encoded by other nucleotide sequences in the sample. The chain employs TRBV5-1 and TRBJ1-1; D not resolved. This CDR3 is 12 amino acids long. Trimming cost V 0 bases and J 5 bases, with 5 bases left between them. Germline V lookup: CDR1 SGHRS, CDR2 YFSETQ. As DNA, the CDR3 is TGCGCCAGCAGCTTGGTGGGAACTGAAGCTTTCTTT. The encoded protein is CASSLVGTEAFF.

This CDR3 reads CASSEQGAGGFF. The CDR3 DNA reads TGTGCCAGCAGTGAACAGGGGGCTGGAGGGTTCTTT. This chain connects TRBV2 to TRBJ1-1, with TRBD1 identical over 8 bases. Per germline, CDR1 SNHLY and CDR2 FYNNEI. J gave up 14 bases and V 2 bases, and 7 bases lay outside the gene matches. There are 12 residues in the CDR3.

The chain is built from TRBV15 and TRBJ2-7; D possibly corresponds to TRBD2 (7 bases). Germline V lookup: CDR1 LNHNV, CDR2 YYDKDF (reference sequence). This CDR3 spans 17 amino acids. Trimming removed 5 bases at V and 1 base at J, with 21 bases between. The CDR3, as DNA: TGTGCCACCAGCCGAGGGGGGGGGCAGGGCCTATCCTACGAGCAGTACTTC. Translating gives CATSRGGGQGLSYEQYF.

V usage is TRBV27 and J usage is TRBJ2-7; 7 positions agree with TRBD1. The CDR3 is 15 amino acids. Trimming removed 6 bases from V and 0 bases from J; junction bases left unmatched: 8. CDR1 and CDR2 (germline): MNHEY, SMNVEV (reference sequence). CDR3 loop: CASSRLPGGSYEQYF. CDR3 DNA: TGTGCCAGCAGCCGCCTCCCAGGGGGCTCCTACGAGCAGTACTTC.

The CDR3 nucleotides read TGTGCCAGCAGTGAGGGACAGGGCTTCTATGGCTACACCTTC. The encoded protein is CASSEGQGFYGYTF. This chain uses TRBV6-1 with TRBJ1-2, with 9 bases aligning to TRBD1. CDR1 is MNHNS and CDR2 is SASEGT in the germline V gene. The CDR3 runs 14 residues. Unmatched junction bases numbered 3, after V lost 3 bases and J lost 4 bases.

This chain links TRBV7-6 with TRBJ1-4; no firm D call. This CDR3 region has 16 residues. V lost 5 bases and J 7 bases, leaving 20 bases between the germline ends. Germline CDR1 is SGHVS and CDR2 is FNYEAQ. The CDR3: CASSLAPRNLGEKLFF. The DNA for the CDR3 is TGTGCCAGCAGCCTCGCCCCGAGAAACCTTGGTGAAAAACTGTTTTTT. The full variable domain, completed using reference TRBV7-6 and TRBJ1-4, is GAGVSQSPRYKVTKRGQDVALRCDPISGHVSLYWYRQALGQGPEFLTYFNYEAQQDKSGLPNDRFSAERPEGSISTLTIQRTEQRDSAMYRCASSLAPRNLGEKLFFGSGTQLSVL.

The chain carries TRBV3-1 (or the pseudogene TRBV3-2) and TRBJ2-3; 8 nucleotides line up with TRBD1. V dropped 3 bases and J dropped 4; count of bases not matched to a gene: 12. The CDR3 length is 17 residues. The germline gives CDR1 LGHDT, CDR2 YNNKEL (reference sequence). CDR3 DNA: TGTGCCAGCAGCCACCCGGACAGGGAGAGAGGCCCAGATACGCAGTATTTT. It translates to CASSHPDRERGPDTQYF.

The sample holds a few counts of this clone. This sequence joins TRBV7-3 and TRBJ2-2, with 7 bases identical to TRBD1. Losses at the gene ends were 1 base for V and 7 bases for J; bases not matched to a gene: 9. CDR1 and CDR2 from the germline V gene are SGHTA and FQGTGA. The CDR3 length is 16 residues. The CDR3 region has the DNA TGTGCCAGCAGCTTAAGCCCTGACAGGGTAATCGGGGAGCTGTTTTTT. This encodes CASSLSPDRVIGELFF.

This sequence joins TRBV7-2 and TRBJ2-1, with 8 positions matching TRBD2. Losses at the gene ends were 5 bases for V and 1 base for J; bases not matched to a gene: 7. The CDR3 is 16 residues long. CDR1 is SGHTA, CDR2 FQGNSA, per germline. CDR3 sequence reads: CASSDSAGGSYNEQFF. CDR3 in DNA: TGTGCCAGCAGCGACTCGGCGGGGGGATCCTACAATGAGCAGTTCTTC.

The chain couples TRBV5-6 to TRBJ1-6; D not certain. Per germline, CDR1 SGHDT and CDR2 YYEEEE. This CDR3 spans 14 amino acids. V lost 0 bases and J lost 8, with 9 bases in between. The CDR3 here is CASSLVARYSPLHF. The CDR3 DNA is TGTGCCAGCAGCTTGGTGGCAAGGTATTCACCCCTCCACTTT.

The gene calls are TRBV19 and TRBJ2-7; 7 bases align to TRBD1. This CDR3 has 13 amino acids. Looked up from germline, CDR1 is LNHDA and CDR2 is SQIVND (reference sequence). V lost 4 bases, J lost 2 bases, and 2 bases stayed unmatched. CDR3 in amino acids: CASSTTGPYEQYF. The CDR3 DNA reads as TGTGCCAGTAGTACGACAGGGCCCTACGAGCAGTACTTC.

The chain is built from TRBV28 and TRBJ1-4; TRBD1 matches at 7 bases. V trimming: 5 bases; J trimming: 5 bases; junction bases outside the gene matches: 5. CDR3 size: 14 residues. Germline CDR1 and CDR2: MDHEN and SYDVKM. CDR3 in DNA: TGTGCCAGCAGTGAGACAGGGAGGAATGAAAAACTGTTTTTT. This translates into CASSETGRNEKLFF.

The J gene is TRBJ1-4, the V gene TRBV24-1; TRBD1 agrees at 7 bases. The CDR3 totals 15 residues. The V gene end was trimmed by 3 bases and the J gene end by 2 bases; junction bases not matched to a gene: 2. CDR1 and CDR2 (germline): KGHDR, SFDVKD. CDR3 in DNA: TGTGCCACCAGTGATCCCAGGGGGACTAATGAAAAACTGTTTTTT. This codes for CATSDPRGTNEKLFF.

The rearrangement uses TRBV19 and TRBJ1-5; maybe TRBD1 (5 bases). V shed 1 base and J shed 7 bases, with 11 bases lying between them. The CDR3 extends over 14 amino acids. Germline V CDR1 and CDR2: LNHDA, SQIVND (reference sequence). As DNA, the CDR3 is TGTGCCAGTAGTATAGCGAGGGGCGAACAGCCCCAGCATTTT. It encodes CASSIARGEQPQHF.

The chain employs TRBV27 and TRBJ1-4; D remains unclear. CDR3 length: 14 amino acids. Trimming cost V 1 base and J 5 bases, with 8 bases left between them. Germline V gene data show CDR1 as MNHEY and CDR2 as SMNVEV (reference sequence). CDR3 loop: CASSLWAENEKLFF. CDR3 nucleotide sequence: TGTGCCAGCAGTTTATGGGCGGAGAATGAAAAACTGTTTTTT.

This sequence joins TRBV11-3 and TRBJ1-6; the D gene is possibly TRBD1 (5 bases). The germline V gene encodes CDR1 SGHNT and CDR2 YENEEA. V was pared by 4 bases and J by 10 bases, with 11 bases between. This CDR3 contains 13 residues. CDR3 DNA sequence: TGTGCCAGCAGCTCAGGGTTTAAATCACCCCTCCACTTT. This translates into CASSSGFKSPLHF.

V gene TRBV11-2 combines with J gene TRBJ2-7; 7 positions agree with TRBD2. Germline V gene sequence: CDR1 SGHAT, CDR2 FQNNGV. The CDR3 sequence is 13 residues long. With 4 bases clipped from V and 7 bases from J, the junction kept 7 bases outside the gene matches. As DNA, the CDR3 is TGTGCCAGCAGCTACGAGGGAGGGCGTGAGCAGTACTTC. Translating gives CASSYEGGREQYF.

V gene TRBV18 combines with J gene TRBJ2-7, with a possible D match to TRBD1 (6 bases). V lost 3 bases and J lost 4, with 13 bases in between. CDR1 is KGHSH and CDR2 is LQKENI in the germline V gene. This CDR3 has 14 residues. CDR3 bases: TGTGCCAGCTCACCTGGACAGTCCGCATACGAGCAGTACTTC. Translation gives CASSPGQSAYEQYF.

The CDR3 nucleotides read TGTGCCAGCAGCTTAAGCGGGGGCGCGCCCCGTTGGACAGATACGCAGTATTTT. Translated, it gives CASSLSGGAPRWTDTQYF. The chain is built from TRBV7-2 and TRBJ2-3, with 8 bases identical to TRBD2. V shed 2 bases and J 3 bases; nucleotides not matched to a gene: 13. Germline CDR1 and CDR2: SGHTA and FQGNSA. The CDR3 loop spans 18 amino acids.

The V call is TRBV5-4, the J call TRBJ2-7, with 9 bases matching TRBD2. This CDR3 is built from 15 residues. Germline trimming cut 0 bases from V and 7 bases from J; bases unmatched to any gene: 8. Germline V gene lookup returns CDR1 SGHNT and CDR2 YYREEE (reference sequence). The CDR3 loop reads CASSLAERGALEQYF. CDR3 coding DNA: TGTGCCAGCAGCTTGGCCGAGCGGGGGGCCCTGGAGCAGTACTTC.

The DNA of the CDR3 is TGTGCCAGCAGCCCCAGACTAGCAGGGGTCGGGGAGCTGTTTTTT. Protein sequence: CASSPRLAGVGELFF. The V and J genes are TRBV3-1 (or the pseudogene TRBV3-2) and TRBJ2-2; D is possibly TRBD2 (7 bases). Germline V gene sequence: CDR1 LGHDT, CDR2 YNNKEL (reference sequence). Trimming took 4 bases from V and 7 from J, leaving 16 bases between them. This CDR3 is built from 15 residues.

The chain links TRBV7-2 to TRBJ1-4, with a possible D match to TRBD1 (6 bases). Germline V gives CDR1 SGHTA, CDR2 FQGNSA. This CDR3 comprises 17 residues. V lost 5 bases, J lost 4 bases, and 20 bases lay in between. CDR3: CASSPWGGGPVNEKLFF. CDR3 in DNA: TGTGCCAGCAGCCCCTGGGGCGGGGGGCCCGTTAATGAAAAACTGTTTTTT.